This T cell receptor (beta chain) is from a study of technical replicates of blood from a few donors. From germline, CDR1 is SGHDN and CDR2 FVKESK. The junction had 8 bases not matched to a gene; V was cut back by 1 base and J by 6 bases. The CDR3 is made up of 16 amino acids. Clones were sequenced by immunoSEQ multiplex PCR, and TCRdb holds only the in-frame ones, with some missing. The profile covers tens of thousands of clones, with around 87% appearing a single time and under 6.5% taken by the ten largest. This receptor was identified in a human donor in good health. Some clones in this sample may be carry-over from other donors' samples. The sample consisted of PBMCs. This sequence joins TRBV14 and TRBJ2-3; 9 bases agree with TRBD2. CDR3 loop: CASSQVEIAGADTQYF. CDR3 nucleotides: TGTGCCAGCAGCCAAGTGGAAATAGCGGGGGCTGATACGCAGTATTTT.